Sequencing of this T cell receptor beta chain was carried out in a study of cytomegalovirus exposure and HLA in healthy donors. Study findings and constraints: According to the study, around 180 TCR beta chains were cytomegalovirus-associated. A later analysis reportedly identified an Asian-associated ancestry cluster as carrying fewer N-insertions than the approximately 640-donor mean. Productive status was seen about 90% or about 30% of the time for most TCR beta V segments in an earlier analysis.

With regard to this clone: Its antigen remains unknown.

A multiplex PCR was run with 60 Vbeta primers and 13 Jbeta primers. Sequencing used immunoSEQ multiplex PCR; TCRdb keeps in-frame clones, though not all of them. The sample includes roughly 150,000 clones, about 85% of them seen just once. The receptor was derived from a man aged 25 to 40 in good health and CMV-seropositive. Specimen: PBMCs.

The CDR3 reads CASSANSGSFYNEQFF. The CDR3 DNA sequence: TGTGCCAGCAGCGCAAATAGCGGGAGTTTTTACAATGAGCAGTTCTTC. This chain uses TRBV9 with TRBJ2-1, with TRBD2 identical over 9 bases. Germline CDR1 reads SGDLS; CDR2 reads YYNGEE. The CDR3 loop spans 16 amino acids. Trimming removed 3 bases from V and 4 bases from J; junction bases left unmatched: 8.